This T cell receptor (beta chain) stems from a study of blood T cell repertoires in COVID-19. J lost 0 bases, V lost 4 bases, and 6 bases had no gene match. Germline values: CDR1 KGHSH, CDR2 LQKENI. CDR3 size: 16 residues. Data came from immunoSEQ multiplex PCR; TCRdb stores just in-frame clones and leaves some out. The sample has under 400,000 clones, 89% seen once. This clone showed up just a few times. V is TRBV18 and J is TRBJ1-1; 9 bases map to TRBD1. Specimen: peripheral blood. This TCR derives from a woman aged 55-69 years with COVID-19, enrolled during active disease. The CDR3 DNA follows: TGTGCCAGCTCACAGGGACAGGGACTCATGAACACTGAAGCTTTCTTT. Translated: CASSQGQGLMNTEAFF. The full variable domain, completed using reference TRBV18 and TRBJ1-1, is NAGVMQNPRHLVRRRGQEARLRCSPMKGHSHVYWYRQLPEEGLKFMVYLQKENIIDESGMPKERFSAEFPKEGPSILRIQQVVRGDSAAYFCASSQGQGLMNTEAFFGQGTRLTVV.